The sequence of this T cell receptor (beta chain) was determined in a study of Ad26.COV2.S vaccination and SARS-CoV-2 variants. The CDR3 length is 14 residues. The germline V gene has CDR1 LNHDA and CDR2 SQIVND (reference sequence). V lost 3 bases and J lost 0, with 7 bases in between. Noted treatment: around 19 received Ad26.COV2.S at low or high dose, single or two shots; five or six received placebo; per-sample allocation not given. Sampling took place 63 days after the first vaccine or placebo injection. Clones were read by immunoSEQ multiplex PCR, and TCRdb kept only the in-frame ones, dropping some. The sample records some 500,000 clones, 85% to 90% being singletons.

The material sequenced was peripheral blood, taken in a trial of Ad26.COV2.S vaccine versus placebo. The V call is TRBV19, the J call TRBJ2-3; maybe TRBD2 (6 bases). This receptor was obtained from a person aged 18-60 years who received the Ad26.COV2.S COVID-19 vaccine or a placebo. In DNA, the CDR3 is TGTGCCAGTAGTATTCGGGGGAGCACAGATACGCAGTATTTT. Protein product: CASSIRGSTDTQYF.